The source of this T cell receptor beta chain is a study of PD-1 blockade in mismatch repair-deficient tumors. Findings and limits, study-wide: Rapid post-treatment expansion, then contraction, generally preceding radiologic response, marked tumor-resident clones.

Remarks on this clone: Its antigen is unidentified.

Some clones are missing from TCRdb's copy, which holds only in-frame ones; the method was immunoSEQ multiplex PCR. The sample has 120,000 or so clones; 85% to 90% are singletons. The TCR sequence derives from an adult with mismatch repair-deficient cancer. This specimen consisted of peripheral blood, obtained roughly 67 weeks after starting pembrolizumab.

The CDR3 here is CATSEGRYGADEQFF. DNA for the CDR3: TGTGCCACCTCCGAGGGGCGGTACGGAGCAGATGAGCAGTTCTTC. The V gene is TRBV5-6, the J gene TRBJ2-1, with D perhaps being TRBD1 or TRBD2 (5 bases each). The CDR3 runs 15 residues. Between the trimmed V and J ends, which lost 9 bases and 8 bases, there was a span of 24 bases. Germline V lookup: CDR1 SGHDT, CDR2 YYEEEE.